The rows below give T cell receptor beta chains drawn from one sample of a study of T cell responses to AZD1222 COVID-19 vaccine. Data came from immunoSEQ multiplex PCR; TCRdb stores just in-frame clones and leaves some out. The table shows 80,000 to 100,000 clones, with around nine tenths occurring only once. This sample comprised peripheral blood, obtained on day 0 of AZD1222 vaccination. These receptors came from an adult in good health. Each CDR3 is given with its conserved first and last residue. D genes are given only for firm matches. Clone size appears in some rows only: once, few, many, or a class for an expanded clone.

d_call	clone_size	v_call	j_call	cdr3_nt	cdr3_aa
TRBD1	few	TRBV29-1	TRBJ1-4	TGCAGCGTAGGGACAGGGACTAATGAAAAACTGTTTTTT	CSVGTGTNEKLFF
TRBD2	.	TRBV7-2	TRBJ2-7	TGTGCCAGCAGCCCGCGACTAGCGGGGGGGAACGAGCAGTACTTC	CASSPRLAGGNEQYF
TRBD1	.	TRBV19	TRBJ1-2	TGTGCCAGTAGTTTTCCCGGGACAGGTTATGGCTACACCTTC	CASSFPGTGYGYTF
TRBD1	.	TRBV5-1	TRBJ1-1	TGCGCCAGCAGCTTGGCCGGGACAGGGGACGAGGCTTTCTTT	CASSLAGTGDEAFF
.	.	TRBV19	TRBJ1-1	TGTGCCAGCAGGGGTAAAATGAACACTGAAGCTTTCTTT	CASRGKMNTEAFF
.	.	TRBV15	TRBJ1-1	TGTGCCACCAGCGGGCCAAGGGGGAACACTGAAGCTTTCTTT	CATSGPRGNTEAFF
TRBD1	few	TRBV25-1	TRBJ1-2	TGTGCCAGCAGTGAATTAGACAGGGGCCTTGCCGGCTACTATGGCTACACCTTC	CASSELDRGLAGYYGYTF
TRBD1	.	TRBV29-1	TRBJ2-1	TGCAGCGCCAAACGGACAGGGACCAGCTCCTACAATGAGCAGTTCTTC	CSAKRTGTSSYNEQFF
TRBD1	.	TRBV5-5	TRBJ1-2	TGTGCCAGCAGCCGCAAATTAAGTGGGGACAGGAATTACTTC	CASSRKLSGDRNYF
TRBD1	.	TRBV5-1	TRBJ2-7	TGCGCCAGCAGTAGGGACAGACTCTACGAGCAGTACTTC	CASSRDRLYEQYF
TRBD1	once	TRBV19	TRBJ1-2	TGTGCCAGTAGAGAACAGGGGACGGCCTATGGCTACACCTTC	CASREQGTAYGYTF
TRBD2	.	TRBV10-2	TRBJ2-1	TGCGCCAGCAGTTACGGGGGGGCAGAGAATGAGCAGTTCTTC	CASSYGGAENEQFF
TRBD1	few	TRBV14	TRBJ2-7	TGTGCCAGCAGCCAAATTCGGGACAGTTTCCCTTACGAGCAGTACTTC	CASSQIRDSFPYEQYF
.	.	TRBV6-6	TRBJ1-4	TGTGCCAGCCGTGGGGAAGGTGAAAAACTGTTTTTT	CASRGEGEKLFF
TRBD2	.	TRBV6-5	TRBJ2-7	TGTGCCAGCGCCCAAGGGACTAGCGGGGGTGGGGAGCAGTACTTC	CASAQGTSGGGEQYF
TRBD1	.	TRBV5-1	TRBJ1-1	TGCGCCAGCAGCTTGGGACCAGGGGGCGCGGCTTTCTTT	CASSLGPGGAAFF
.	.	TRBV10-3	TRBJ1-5	TGTGCCAGCTCGACAGGTGATAGCAATCAGCCCCAGCATTTT	CASSTGDSNQPQHF
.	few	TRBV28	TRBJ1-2	TGTGCCAGCAGTCCCCCACTTGGGGGGGGATTCTATGGCTACACCTTC	CASSPPLGGGFYGYTF
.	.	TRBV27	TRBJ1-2	TGTGCCAGCAGTCGGAGAGGGACGGGGATCTATGGCTACACCTTC	CASSRRGTGIYGYTF
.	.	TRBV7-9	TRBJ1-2	TGTGCCAGCAGCTTATCTCAAACAGAGAACTATGGCTACACCTTC	CASSLSQTENYGYTF
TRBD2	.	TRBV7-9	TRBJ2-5	TGTGCCACCGAAGCGGGGGGGCTTAGGGAGACCCAGTACTTC	CATEAGGLRETQYF
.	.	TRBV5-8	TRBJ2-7	TGTGCCAGCAGCAGGGGCCACTCCTACGAGCAGTACTTC	CASSRGHSYEQYF
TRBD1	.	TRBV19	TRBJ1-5	TGTGCCAGTAGTATAGAGGGACAGGGTGGAAAGCCCCAGCATTTT	CASSIEGQGGKPQHF
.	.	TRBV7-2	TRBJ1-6	TGTGCCAGCAGCTCCACAGGGAGCTCCTATAATTCACCCCTCCACTTT	CASSSTGSSYNSPLHF
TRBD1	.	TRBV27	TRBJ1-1	TGTGCCAGCAGTTGGGGACAGGGGACGAACACTGAAGCTTTCTTT	CASSWGQGTNTEAFF
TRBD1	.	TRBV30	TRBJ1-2	TGTGCCTCAGGGGGCACCCTCCCCTTC	CASGGTLPF
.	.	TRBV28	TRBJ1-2	TGTGCCAGCAGTTTCCTTGGAGGGGGCTATGGCTACACCTTC	CASSFLGGGYGYTF
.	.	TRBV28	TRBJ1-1	TGTGCCACTTCTAGGTATAGTCAGGGCACTGAAGCTTTCTTT	CATSRYSQGTEAFF
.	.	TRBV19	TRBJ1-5	TGTGCCAGTAGCGCAATCCGACAGACTCACAATCAGCCCCAGCATTTT	CASSAIRQTHNQPQHF
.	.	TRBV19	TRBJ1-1	TGTGCCAGTAGTCGGGAGGGGCTGATGAACACTGAAGCTTTCTTT	CASSREGLMNTEAFF
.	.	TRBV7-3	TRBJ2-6	TGTGCCAGCAGCTTAAGGGGCACCTCTGGGGCCAACGTCCTGACTTTC	CASSLRGTSGANVLTF
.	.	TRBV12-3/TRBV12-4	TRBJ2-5	TGTGCCAGCACTCGCGGACAGAAAGAGACCCAGTACTTC	CASTRGQKETQYF
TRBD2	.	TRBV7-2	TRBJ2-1	TGTGCCAGCAGCTATGGACTAGCGGGAATTAATGAGCAGTTCTTC	CASSYGLAGINEQFF
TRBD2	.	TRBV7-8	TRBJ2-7	TGTGCCAGCAGCTTAGCGCGCACTAGCGCAGCCTACGAGCAGTACTTC	CASSLARTSAAYEQYF
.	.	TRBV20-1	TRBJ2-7	TGCAGTGCCCCGGACAGCTACGAGCAGTACTTC	CSAPDSYEQYF
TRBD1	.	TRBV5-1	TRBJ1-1	TGCGCCAGCAGCGTAGACAGGGGGAACACTGAAGCTTTCTTT	CASSVDRGNTEAFF
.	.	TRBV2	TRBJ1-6	TGTGCCAGCGCGCTGCCTACGACACCCCTCCACTTT	CASALPTTPLHF
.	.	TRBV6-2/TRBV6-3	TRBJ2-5	TGTGCCAGCAGTAGAGGGGGCGGGAGGGAGACCCAGTACTTC	CASSRGGGRETQYF